These 14 T cell receptor beta chains were sequenced from one sample in a study of blood T cell repertoires in COVID-19 (dated by TCRdb to between 2020 and 2021). The protocol used for the library was the immunoSEQ multiplex PCR assay. The clones in this table, taken by TCRdb from immuneACCESS, are in-frame only. Not every clone is retained; where verified, under half of the shortfall comes from an unresolved V gene, and the cause of the rest is unknown. The sample records around 140,000 clones, just under 80% of which are singletons. The top ten hold around 1.8% of the sample. The sequencing input was peripheral blood. These receptor sequences come from a woman aged 55-70 years with acute or convalescent COVID-19.

The chain couples TRBV5-4 to TRBJ2-2; 11 bases align to TRBD2. V lost 2 bases, J lost 1 base, and 1 base stayed unmatched. Per the germline V gene, CDR1 is SGHNT and CDR2 is YYREEE (reference sequence). The CDR3 covers 16 residues. CDR3 sequence: CASSFGTSGNTGELFF. The CDR3 DNA reads TGTGCCAGCAGCTTTGGGACTAGCGGGAACACCGGGGAGCTGTTTTTT.

This clone showed up just once. The same CDR3 arises from other DNA sequences in this sample as well. V usage is TRBV18 and J usage is TRBJ1-5, with TRBD1 identical over 7 bases. The CDR3 runs 14 residues. J lost 11 bases, V lost 2 bases, and 9 bases had no gene match. CDR1 is KGHSH, CDR2 LQKENI, per germline. The CDR3 protein is CASSPEGDRVTQHF. As DNA, the CDR3 is TGTGCCAGCTCACCAGAGGGAGACAGGGTGACCCAGCATTTT.

DNA for the CDR3: TGTGCCAGCAGTTTTGGGGACAGGGGGACCTACGAGCAGTACTTC. Amino acids: CASSFGDRGTYEQYF. The V call is TRBV6-5, the J call TRBJ2-7; 11 bases match TRBD1. Germline assignment: CDR1 MNHEY and CDR2 SVGAGI. The CDR3 covers 15 residues. V gave up 4 bases and J gave up 2 bases; unmatched junction bases: 4.

The chain is built from TRBV6-6 and TRBJ2-2, with TRBD2 identical over 8 bases. Germline CDR1 is MNHNY and CDR2 is SVGAGI (reference sequence). The CDR3 contains 14 residues. With 8 bases clipped from V and 3 bases from J, the junction kept 5 bases outside the gene matches. CDR3 residues: CASQASGYTGELFF. The CDR3, as DNA: TGTGCCAGCCAGGCTAGCGGGTACACCGGGGAGCTGTTTTTT.

The V and J genes are TRBV5-1 and TRBJ2-1; the D gene is possibly TRBD2 (5 bases). Germline CDR1 SGHRS, CDR2 YFSETQ. This CDR3 contains 14 residues. V dropped 1 base and J dropped 10 bases, with 15 bases sitting between them. CDR3 loop: CASSLSTAAAEQFF. DNA of the CDR3: TGCGCCAGCAGCTTGTCTACAGCGGCAGCCGAGCAGTTCTTC.

This clone came up once. CDR3 in amino acids: CAISESLGQAQETQYF. The CDR3, as DNA: TGTGCCATCAGTGAGTCTCTGGGTCAGGCCCAAGAGACCCAGTACTTC. The chain is built from TRBV10-3 and TRBJ2-5; D ambiguous. Germline assignment: CDR1 ENHRY and CDR2 SYGVKD. V was trimmed by 0 bases and J by 1 base, leaving 12 bases between them. CDR3 length: 16 residues.

The J gene is TRBJ1-5, the V gene TRBV28, with 7 bases that match TRBD1. The CDR3 has 15 residues. V dropped 5 bases and J dropped 5; count of bases not matched to a gene: 9. Germline loops: CDR1 MDHEN, CDR2 SYDVKM. The CDR3 loop is CASSEDRSQHQPQHF. Here the CDR3 DNA reads TGTGCCAGCAGTGAGGACAGGTCCCAACATCAGCCCCAGCATTTT.

This chain joins TRBV30 and TRBJ1-2; D not certain. Deletions cut 0 bases from V and 4 bases from J, with 15 bases between. This CDR3 comprises 15 residues. The germline CDR1 and CDR2 sequences are GTSNPN and SVGIG (reference sequence). CDR3 in DNA: TGTGCCTGGAGTGTACAGACCAGATCCATCTATGGCTACACCTTC. The encoded protein is CAWSVQTRSIYGYTF.

The chain carries TRBV7-8 and TRBJ2-1, with D hard to call. Germline values: CDR1 SGHVS, CDR2 FQNEAQ. The CDR3 is made up of 14 amino acids. Trimming took off 5 bases at V and 5 bases at J, with 13 bases between the two ends. DNA for the CDR3: TGTGCCAGCAGCCACCGAGGATACAACAATGAGCAGTTCTTC. Translating it yields CASSHRGYNNEQFF. The full variable domain, its missing parts supplied by reference TRBV7-8 and TRBJ2-1, is GAGVSQSPRYKVAKRGQDVALRCDPISGHVSLFWYQQALGQGPEFLTYFQNEAQLDKSGLPSDRFFAERPEGSVSTLKIQRTQQEDSAVYLCASSHRGYNNEQFFGPGTRLTVL.

The rearrangement uses TRBV7-8 and TRBJ1-3; D remains ambiguous. The V end was cut by 3 bases, the J end by 0 bases, with 9 bases between. The CDR3 extends over 15 amino acids. CDR1 and CDR2 (germline): SGHVS, FQNEAQ. In nucleotides, the CDR3 is TGTGCCAGCAGCTTGGCACAGAGCTCTGGAAACACCATATATTTT. Encoded protein: CASSLAQSSGNTIYF.

The CDR3 DNA sequence: TGTGCCAGCAGCCCACCCCCGTCAGGGGGCTTGGGCGAGACCCAGTACTTC. It is translated as CASSPPPSGGLGETQYF. This sequence joins TRBV5-4 and TRBJ2-5, with 8 bases matching TRBD1. CDR3 length: 17 residues. Germline CDR1 is SGHNT and CDR2 is YYREEE (reference sequence). V shed 4 bases, J shed 5 bases, and the junction held 16 bases outside the gene matches.

This rearrangement joins TRBV7-9 to TRBJ2-3; D is unclear. The V gene lost 2 bases and the J gene lost 3 bases, with 3 bases spanning the gap. This CDR3 spans 12 amino acids. Germline loops: CDR1 SEHNR, CDR2 FQNEAQ (reference sequence). CDR3 coding DNA: TGTGCCAGCAGCTTATTAACAGATACGCAGTATTTT. It encodes CASSLLTDTQYF.

The V call is TRBV21-1, the J call TRBJ2-7; the D call in the table, TRBD2, was not verified against the DNA. TRBV21-1 is shown as a pseudogene. The CDR3 consists of 17 residues. The CDR3 spells CASSKEDPAAGSYEQYF. CDR3 nucleotide sequence: TGTGCCAGCAGCAAAGAGGATCCGGCAGCGGGCTCCTACGAGCAGTACTTC.

The chain has TRBV19 and TRBJ2-7, with D possibly TRBD1 on 5 matching bases. Looked up from germline, CDR1 is LNHDA and CDR2 is SQIVND (reference sequence). The CDR3 sequence is 15 residues long. The ends were cut back, 1 base at V and 3 bases at J, with 13 bases in the middle. In DNA, the CDR3 is TGTGCCAGTAGTATAGTCCAGGGTCGAAACTACGAGCAGTACTTC. Translating it yields CASSIVQGRNYEQYF.